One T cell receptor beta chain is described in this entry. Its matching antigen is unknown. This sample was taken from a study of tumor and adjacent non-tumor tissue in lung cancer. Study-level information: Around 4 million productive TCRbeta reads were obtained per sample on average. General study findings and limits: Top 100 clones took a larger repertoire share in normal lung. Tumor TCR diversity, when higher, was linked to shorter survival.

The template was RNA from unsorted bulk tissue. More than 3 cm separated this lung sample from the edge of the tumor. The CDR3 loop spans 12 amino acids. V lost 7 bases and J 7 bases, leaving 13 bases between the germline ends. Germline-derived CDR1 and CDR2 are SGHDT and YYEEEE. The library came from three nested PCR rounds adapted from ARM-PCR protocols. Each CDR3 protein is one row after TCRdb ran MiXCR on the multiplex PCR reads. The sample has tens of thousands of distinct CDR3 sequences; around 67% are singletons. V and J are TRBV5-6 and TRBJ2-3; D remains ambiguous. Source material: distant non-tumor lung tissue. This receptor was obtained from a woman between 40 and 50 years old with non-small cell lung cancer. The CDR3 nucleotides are TGTGCCAGCTGGGTCCGGAGTTATACGCAGTATTTT. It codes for CASWVRSYTQYF. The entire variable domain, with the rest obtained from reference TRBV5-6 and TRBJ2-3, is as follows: DAGVTQSPTHLIKTRGQQVTLRCSPKSGHDTVSWYQQALGQGPQFIFQYYEEEERQRGNFPDRFSGHQFPNYSSELNVNALLLGDSALYLCASWVRSYTQYFGPGTRLTVL.